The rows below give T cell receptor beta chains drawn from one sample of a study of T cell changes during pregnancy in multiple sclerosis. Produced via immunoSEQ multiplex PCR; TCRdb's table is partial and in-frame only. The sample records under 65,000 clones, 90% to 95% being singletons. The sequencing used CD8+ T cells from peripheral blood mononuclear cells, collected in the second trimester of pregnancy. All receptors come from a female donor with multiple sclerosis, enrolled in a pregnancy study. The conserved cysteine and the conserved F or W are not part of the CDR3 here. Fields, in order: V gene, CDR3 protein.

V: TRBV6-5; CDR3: ASRSPGQGDTEAF
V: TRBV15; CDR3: ATSSSSGTYEQY
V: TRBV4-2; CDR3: ASSQGTGSGTGELF
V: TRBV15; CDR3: ATSREVETQY
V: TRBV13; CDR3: ASSLDSSDTQY
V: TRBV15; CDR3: ATSRDAGVEQF
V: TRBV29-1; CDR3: SVKESSYNSPLH
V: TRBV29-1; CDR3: SVDGTITGNEQF
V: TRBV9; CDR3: ASSVAGASTDTQY
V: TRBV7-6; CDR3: ASSLGGSGGPNEQF
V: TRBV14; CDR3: ASSQRSAMNTEAF
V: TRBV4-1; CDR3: ASSPFVPRTGELF
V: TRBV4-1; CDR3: ASSQAGTVGGDTIY
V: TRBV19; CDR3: ASSISLGPYNEQF
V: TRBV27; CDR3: ASSLEGTGVVYGYT
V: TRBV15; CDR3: ATSRDQGQGFVRWTEAF
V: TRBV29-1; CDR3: SARTSRYEQF
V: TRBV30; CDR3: AWSGQMNTEAF
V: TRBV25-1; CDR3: ASTDRGNEKLF
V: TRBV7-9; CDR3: ASKGQGSTEAF
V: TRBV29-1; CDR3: SVPTGLPGELF
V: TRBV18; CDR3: ASSPMDRNYEQY
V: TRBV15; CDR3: ATSRDVDMNYGYT
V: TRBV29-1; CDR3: SVEDQLAGLSYEQY
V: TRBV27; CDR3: ASKVAGAGEQY
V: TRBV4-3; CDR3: ASSQDHGRYLSYEQY
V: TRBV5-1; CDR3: ASRGAGTAESGGYT
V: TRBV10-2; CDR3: ASSEWEETQY
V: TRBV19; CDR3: ASSIATANTGELF
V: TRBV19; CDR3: ASSSGTGGYEQY
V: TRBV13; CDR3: ASSLRGSGNQPQH
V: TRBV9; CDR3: ASSVEPGGVTDTQY
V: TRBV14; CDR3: ASSPSGGAVYEQY
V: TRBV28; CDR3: ASSSWDTAYEQY
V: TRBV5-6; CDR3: ASTPWGQGVEKLF
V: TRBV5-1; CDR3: ASSLAGETQTDTQY
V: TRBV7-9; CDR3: ASSRSGQGAYQPQH
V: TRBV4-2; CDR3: ASSQGTGPEAF
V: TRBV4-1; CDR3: ASSQAAGEQY
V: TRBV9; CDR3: ASSVDSTKTLTDTQY
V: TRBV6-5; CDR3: ASGQLETQY
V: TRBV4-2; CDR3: ASSQDRDYQQQY
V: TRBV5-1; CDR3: ASSPGQLVTETQY
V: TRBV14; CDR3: ASSPLSTGGYNEQF
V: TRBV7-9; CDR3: ASSQGTTHGYDT
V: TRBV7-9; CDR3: ASSAGQGPGYEQY
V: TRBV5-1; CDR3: ASSLDGFSGNTIY
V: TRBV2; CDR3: ASRTGQGNYGYT
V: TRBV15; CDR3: ATSGGLAGVPGELF
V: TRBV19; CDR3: ASSITSGPGTYNEQF
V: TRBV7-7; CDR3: ASSLSGMADNEQF
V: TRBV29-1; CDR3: SVESTVPSEAF
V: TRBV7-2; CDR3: ASSLNPLLRGGYEQY
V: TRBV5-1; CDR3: ASSLEGVPRDTEAF
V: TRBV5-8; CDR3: ASSARQGDFTSTDTQY